One sample yielded the 10 T cell receptor beta chains listed below, sequenced in a study of early T cells in non-severe SARS-CoV-2 infection. Using its own MiXCR run on the 5' RACE reads, TCRdb lists one record per CDR3 protein. The table shows roughly 51,000 distinct CDR3 sequences, with about 10% occurring only once. The source material was whole blood. The receptor source for this set is an adult who was a healthcare worker with PCR-confirmed SARS-CoV-2 infection or an uninfected control (not recorded which).

The sample holds a few counts of this clonotype. The chain links TRBV14 to TRBJ2-7, with 9 bases matching TRBD2. The J segment lost 4 bases and the V segment lost 1 base, leaving 2 bases of the junction unmatched. The V gene's germline CDR1 is SGHDN and CDR2 FVKESK. The CDR3 totals 14 residues. The DNA of the CDR3 is TGTGCCAGCAGCCAAGGCGGGGGGGCGTACGAGCAGTACTTC. The encoded protein is CASSQGGGAYEQYF.

At least ten counts were recorded for this clonotype. The chain uses TRBV5-1 and TRBJ2-5; D gene unclear. Trimming pared 1 base from V and 0 bases from J, leaving 1 base between. The CDR3 extends over 12 amino acids. The germline gives CDR1 SGHRS, CDR2 YFSETQ. This CDR3 reads CASSLYQETQYF. CDR3 bases: TGCGCCAGCAGCTTGTACCAAGAGACCCAGTACTTC.

This clonotype was seen only once. The CDR3 is CASSLSPGQGHYGYTF. The CDR3 DNA reads as TGTGCCAGCAGCCTCTCCCCGGGACAGGGGCACTATGGCTACACCTTC. This chain uses TRBV6-5 with TRBJ1-2, with 10 bases lining up with TRBD1. Germline lookup yields CDR1 MNHEY and CDR2 SVGAGI. This CDR3 contains 16 residues. V was clipped by 6 bases and J by 3 bases; unmatched bases: 10.

The V call is TRBV3-1, the J call TRBJ2-7; 9 bases align to TRBD2. V gave up 5 bases and J gave up 5 bases; unmatched junction bases: 13. Germline CDR1 and CDR2: LGHDT and YNNKEL (reference sequence). The CDR3 spans 16 residues. The DNA for the CDR3 is TGTGCCAGCAGCAAAGGCCCTAGCGGGAAAGTCCACGAGCAGTACTTC. Protein product: CASSKGPSGKVHEQYF.

This clonotype was detected many times. This chain links TRBV5-5 with TRBJ1-2; D possibly corresponds to TRBD1 (5 bases). The germline gives CDR1 SGHKS, CDR2 YYEKEE (reference sequence). The CDR3 has 15 amino acids. The ends were cut back, 6 bases at V and 1 base at J, with 16 bases in the middle. The CDR3, as DNA: TGTGCCAGCATGCAAACCGGGACGGTTAACTATGGCTACACCTTC. Protein: CASMQTGTVNYGYTF.

The chain links TRBV2 to TRBJ2-7; the D gene is possibly TRBD2 (6 bases). The length of the CDR3 is 13 residues. The V and J ends lost 8 bases and 4 bases respectively, with 15 bases between them. Germline CDR1 and CDR2: SNHLY and FYNNEI. CDR3: CASDPASEYEQYF. Here the CDR3 DNA reads TGTGCCAGCGATCCAGCTAGCGAGTACGAGCAGTACTTC.

This clonotype was seen ten or more times. CDR3 sequence (DNA): TGTGCCAGCGGGACCCACTATGGCTACACCTTC. Translation gives CASGTHYGYTF. V and J are TRBV28 and TRBJ1-2; TRBD1 might be the D (5 bases). The CDR3 length is 11 residues. Germline lookup yields CDR1 MDHEN and CDR2 SYDVKM. Trimming left V 8 bases short and J 3 bases short, with 7 bases between.

This clonotype was seen repeatedly, ten times or more. This chain joins TRBV7-9 and TRBJ2-3; D could derive from TRBD1 or TRBD2 (5 bases each). V shed 5 bases and J shed 2 bases, with 11 bases lying between them. Germline CDR1 is SEHNR and CDR2 is FQNEAQ (reference sequence). This CDR3 spans 14 amino acids. The DNA for the CDR3 is TGTGCCAGCAGCCCACGGGACCACACAGATACGCAGTATTTT. Protein product: CASSPRDHTDTQYF.

This clonotype was detected many times. The J gene is TRBJ2-2, the V gene TRBV11-3; TRBD1 aligns across 7 bases. Germline V gene data show CDR1 as SGHNT and CDR2 as YENEEA. The CDR3 has 16 amino acids. V was clipped by 1 base and J by 6 bases; unmatched bases: 8. The CDR3 sequence: CASSLGSVRGSGELFF. The CDR3 coding sequence is TGTGCCAGCAGCTTAGGTTCGGTCAGGGGGTCCGGGGAGCTGTTTTTT.

This clonotype was found many times. The genes are TRBV7-2 and TRBJ1-6; the D is unclear. This CDR3 has 16 residues. Germline assignment: CDR1 SGHTA and CDR2 FQGNSA. The V gene lost 3 bases and the J gene lost 8 bases, with 17 bases spanning the gap. The CDR3 loop reads CASSLEVLFGDSPLHF. For the CDR3, the DNA is TGTGCCAGCAGCTTGGAAGTTTTGTTCGGCGATTCACCCCTCCACTTT.